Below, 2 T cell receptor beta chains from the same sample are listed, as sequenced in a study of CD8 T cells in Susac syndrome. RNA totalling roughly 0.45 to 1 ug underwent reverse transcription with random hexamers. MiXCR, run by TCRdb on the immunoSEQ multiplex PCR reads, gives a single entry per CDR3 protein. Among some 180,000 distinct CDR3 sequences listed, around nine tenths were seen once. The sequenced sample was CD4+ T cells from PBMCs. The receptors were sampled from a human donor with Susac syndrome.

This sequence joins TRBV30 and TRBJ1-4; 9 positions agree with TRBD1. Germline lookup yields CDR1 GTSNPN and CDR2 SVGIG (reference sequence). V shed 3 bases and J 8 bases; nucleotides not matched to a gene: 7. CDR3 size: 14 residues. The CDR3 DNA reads TGTGCCTGGAGCGGGGGGACAGGGCCCGAAAAACTGTTTTTT. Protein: CAWSGGTGPEKLFF.

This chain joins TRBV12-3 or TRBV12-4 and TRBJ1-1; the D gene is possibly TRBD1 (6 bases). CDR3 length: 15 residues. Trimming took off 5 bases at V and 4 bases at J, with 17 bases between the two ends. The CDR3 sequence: CASSLRGGGGTEAFF. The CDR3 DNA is TGTGCCAGCAGTCTACGGGGAGGAGGGGGCACTGAAGCTTTCTTT.